The 4 T cell receptor beta chains below were found in one sample sequenced in a study of T cells in Graves' hyperthyroidism and ophthalmopathy. It was RNA transcripts that yielded the amplified TCR beta CDR3 regions. HTBI primers drove first-round RT-PCR of the TCR CDR3. TCRdb reprocessed the multiplex PCR reads via MiXCR and lists one record per CDR3 protein. This table holds 350,000 to 450,000 distinct CDR3 sequences, around 15% found once. The sample was blood. These receptors were collected from a man in his fifties or sixties with Graves' ophthalmopathy.

This clonotype was seen repeatedly, ten times or more. The CDR3 here is CASSLNGNSVYGYTF. The CDR3 DNA reads as TGTGCCAGCAGTTTAAACGGGAATTCTGTCTATGGCTACACCTTC. J is TRBJ1-2 and V is TRBV12-3 or TRBV12-4, with D unclear. This CDR3 has 15 amino acids. V lost 2 bases to trimming and J lost 4 bases, with 14 bases between them.

DNA for the CDR3: TGTGCCAGCAGCCAGTTTGGAGAGACCCAGTACTTC. Amino acids: CASSQFGETQYF. J is TRBJ2-5 and V is TRBV14; the D is unclear. The CDR3 spans 12 residues. From germline, CDR1 is SGHDN and CDR2 FVKESK. V was clipped by 3 bases and J by 4 bases, with 6 bases between them.

V and J are TRBV27 and TRBJ2-1; TRBD2 aligns across 9 bases. V was clipped by 8 bases and J by 8 bases; unmatched bases: 10. The CDR3 has 14 amino acids. Germline CDR1 MNHEY, CDR2 SMNVEV (reference sequence). CDR3 bases: TGTGCCAGCCGTAAAGGGACTAGCCGCGATGAGCAGTTCTTC. It translates to CASRKGTSRDEQFF.

This clonotype was picked up a small number of times. Germline and junction disagree at one end, which may indicate a read error. The genes are TRBV7-6 and TRBJ2-1, with TRBD1 matching 9 bases. Per germline, CDR1 SGHVS and CDR2 FNYEAQ. The CDR3 has 15 residues. The CDR3 is CAGSLEGTGNNEQFF. Here the CDR3 DNA reads TGTGCCGGCAGCTTGGAGGGGACAGGGAACAATGAGCAGTTCTTC.